The 21 T cell receptor beta chains below all came from one sample that was sequenced in a study of control samples from healthy donors and cancer patients. Profiled with immunoSEQ multiplex PCR; TCRdb holds only in-frame clones, not every one. The sample lists 150,000 to 200,000 clones, about 90% occurring once. Sequenced sample: blood. Receptor source: a woman in her forties or fifties in good health.

The chain links TRBV6-5 to TRBJ1-1, with D unresolved. Trimming pared 4 bases from V and 5 bases from J, leaving 14 bases between. This CDR3 contains 14 residues. From germline, CDR1 is MNHEY and CDR2 SVGAGI. The CDR3 region has the DNA TGTGCCAGCAGTTCACTACGACTGCGGACTGAAGCTTTCTTT. This codes for CASSSLRLRTEAFF.

J is TRBJ1-2 and V is TRBV12-3 or TRBV12-4; D possibly corresponds to TRBD1 (6 bases). The V end lost 7 bases, the J end lost 8 bases, and 17 bases lay between the germline ends. The CDR3 extends over 13 amino acids. CDR3 residues: CASITSGGYGYTF. DNA for the CDR3: TGTGCCAGCATCACCAGTGGGGGCTACGGCTACACCTTC.

This chain links TRBV9 with TRBJ1-2; D may be TRBD1 (5 bases). Germline CDR1 and CDR2: SGDLS and YYNGEE. The CDR3 has 12 residues. With 5 bases removed from V and 8 bases from J, the gap between germline ends came to 13 bases. The CDR3 here is CASSWDPTGYTF. DNA of the CDR3: TGTGCCAGCAGTTGGGACCCTACGGGCTACACCTTC.

The rearrangement joins TRBV5-1 to TRBJ2-2, with 9 bases lining up with TRBD2. J was trimmed by 1 base and V by 4 bases; bases with no gene match: 14. CDR1 and CDR2 from the germline V gene are SGHRS and YFSETQ. The CDR3 length is 19 residues. The CDR3 is CASSPAAGAGGMNTGELFF. CDR3 nucleotides: TGCGCCAGCAGCCCGGCAGCGGGAGCGGGAGGAATGAACACCGGGGAGCTGTTTTTT.

V gene TRBV28 combines with J gene TRBJ1-1; D call uncertain. The V end was cut by 2 bases, the J end by 12 bases, with 13 bases between. The CDR3 is 12 amino acids. Germline loops: CDR1 MDHEN, CDR2 SYDVKM. The CDR3 nucleotides read TGTGCCAGCAGTTTAATAACTGGGGTGCCTTTCTTT. It codes for CASSLITGVPFF.

The chain is built from TRBV6-6 and TRBJ2-7, with 9 bases aligning to TRBD1. The V gene end was trimmed by 5 bases and the J gene end by 6 bases; junction bases not matched to a gene: 14. The CDR3 spans 16 residues. Germline-derived CDR1 and CDR2 are MNHNY and SVGAGI (reference sequence). The CDR3 sequence is CASSPSAGTGYCEQYF. CDR3 DNA sequence: TGTGCCAGCAGTCCCTCCGCCGGGACAGGGTACTGCGAGCAGTACTTC.

This chain links TRBV27 with TRBJ1-3; D not resolved. This CDR3 spans 16 amino acids. Germline V CDR1 and CDR2: MNHEY, SMNVEV (reference sequence). The V and J ends lost 6 bases and 2 bases respectively, with 17 bases between them. In nucleotides, the CDR3 is TGTGCCAGCAGCCGGATCGGTCTAGGAGCTGGAAACACCATATATTTT. As protein: CASSRIGLGAGNTIYF.

The rearrangement links TRBV5-1 to TRBJ2-5; 8 bases are a match to TRBD1. The CDR3 length is 15 residues. Looked up from germline, CDR1 is SGHRS and CDR2 is YFSETQ. The trim removed 4 bases at V and 5 bases at J, leaving 10 bases unmatched. This CDR3 reads CASSGGQGPGETQYF. Written as DNA, the CDR3 is TGCGCCAGCAGCGGCGGACAGGGCCCGGGGGAGACCCAGTACTTC.

The CDR3 DNA is TGTGCCAGCAGCTGGGGGGACAGGGGGCAAAATGAGCAGTTCTTC. Its protein product is CASSWGDRGQNEQFF. The V and J genes are TRBV11-2 and TRBJ2-1; TRBD1 matches at 12 bases. This CDR3 is 15 amino acids long. Germline CDR1 reads SGHAT; CDR2 reads FQNNGV. After removal of 4 bases from V and 7 bases from J, the junction contained 5 bases not matched to a gene.

The V and J genes are TRBV3-1 (or the pseudogene TRBV3-2) and TRBJ1-1, with a tentative D call TRBD1 (5 bases). CDR3 size: 15 residues. CDR1 is LGHDT, CDR2 YNNKEL, per germline (reference sequence). V was trimmed by 4 bases and J by 1 base, leaving 13 bases between them. CDR3 region: CASSLAHQGNTEAFF. CDR3 bases: TGTGCCAGCAGCCTTGCACACCAGGGGAACACTGAAGCTTTCTTT.

This clone was counted only a few times. The chain couples TRBV19 to TRBJ1-5; D is perhaps TRBD1 (6 bases). The CDR3 runs 11 residues. V was shortened by 1 base and J by 14 bases, with 9 bases between the two germline ends. Germline V gives CDR1 LNHDA, CDR2 SQIVND (reference sequence). In DNA, the CDR3 is TGTGCCAGTAGTATAGCGGGGACAAAGCATTTT. Translation: CASSIAGTKHF.

The V gene is TRBV5-1, the J gene TRBJ2-1, with TRBD2 identical over 11 bases. The germline V gene has CDR1 SGHRS and CDR2 YFSETQ. The junction had 4 bases not matched to a gene; V was cut back by 3 bases and J by 5 bases. The length of the CDR3 is 15 residues. Written as DNA, the CDR3 is TGCGCCAGCAGCTCCTGGACTAGCGGGCACAATGAGCAGTTCTTC. Its protein is CASSSWTSGHNEQFF.

The V gene is TRBV28, the J gene TRBJ1-5, with D unresolved. The CDR3 is made up of 13 amino acids. CDR1 and CDR2 (germline): MDHEN, SYDVKM. Trimming shortened V by 2 bases and J by 6 bases, and 8 bases separated the two germline ends. The CDR3 is CASSLTALQPQHF. The DNA of the CDR3 is TGTGCCAGCAGTTTAACGGCGCTTCAGCCCCAGCATTTT.

This clone was observed a single time. The chain employs TRBV27 and TRBJ2-7; weak D call: TRBD2 (6 bases). This CDR3 contains 14 residues. CDR1 MNHEY and CDR2 SMNVEV come from the germline V gene (reference sequence). Trimming cost V 2 bases and J 2 bases, with 10 bases left between them. CDR3: CASSLRGIAYEQYF. In DNA, the CDR3 is TGTGCCAGCAGTTTACGCGGGATCGCCTACGAGCAGTACTTC.

The rearrangement joins TRBV9 to TRBJ2-7; D is perhaps TRBD1 or TRBD2 (5 bases each). The germline V and J ends were trimmed by 0 bases and 4 bases, with 14 bases remaining between them. The germline V gene has CDR1 SGDLS and CDR2 YYNGEE. This CDR3 contains 15 residues. The DNA of the CDR3 is TGTGCCAGCAGCGTAGGTCAGGGCGGCGGGTACGAGCAGTACTTC. It codes for CASSVGQGGGYEQYF.

The J gene is TRBJ2-5, the V gene TRBV10-3; D unclear. The CDR3 consists of 11 residues. Germline CDR1 reads ENHRY; CDR2 reads SYGVKD. With 2 bases removed from V and 3 bases from J, the gap between germline ends came to 1 base. The CDR3 protein is CAISEKETQYF. The CDR3 DNA reads TGTGCCATCAGTGAGAAAGAGACCCAGTACTTC.

This clone has more than one count but fewer than ten. This chain connects TRBV19 to TRBJ2-7; 13 bases are shared with TRBD2. This CDR3 has 16 amino acids. Germline-derived CDR1 and CDR2 are LNHDA and SQIVND (reference sequence). The V gene end was trimmed by 3 bases and the J gene end by 5 bases; junction bases not matched to a gene: 7. This CDR3 reads CASSIDPGTSGNEQYF. The CDR3 nucleotides read TGTGCCAGTAGTATCGACCCCGGGACTAGCGGGAACGAGCAGTACTTC.

The chain carries TRBV6-6 and TRBJ1-1; no definite D call. Per the germline V gene, CDR1 is MNHNY and CDR2 is SVGAGI (reference sequence). Trimming pared 8 bases from V and 1 base from J, leaving 20 bases between. This CDR3 is 16 amino acids long. CDR3 bases: TGTGCCAGCTCCACTCTCCGAGGAGGAACGAACACTGAAGCTTTCTTT. Its translation: CASSTLRGGTNTEAFF.

The rearrangement joins TRBV6-5 to TRBJ1-5; possible D gene TRBD1, 5 bases. The CDR3 has 13 residues. CDR1 is MNHEY and CDR2 is SVGAGI in the germline V gene. V lost 6 bases and J lost 3, with 9 bases in between. The CDR3 coding sequence is TGTGCCAGCAGGCAGGGATTCAATCAGCCCCAGCATTTT. Translating gives CASRQGFNQPQHF.

The rearrangement uses TRBV4-2 and TRBJ2-7, with 7 nucleotides matching TRBD2. CDR3 length: 15 residues. The germline gives CDR1 LGHNA, CDR2 YNFKEQ. V shed 0 bases and J 7 bases; nucleotides not matched to a gene: 9. CDR3 nucleotide sequence: TGTGCCAGCAGCCAAGAGTCTAGCGGCTTGAGAGAGCAGTACTTC. This encodes CASSQESSGLREQYF.

The genes are TRBV19 and TRBJ1-5; 7 bases match TRBD1. Germline loops: CDR1 LNHDA, CDR2 SQIVND (reference sequence). This CDR3 spans 18 amino acids. With V trimmed by 10 bases and J by 1 base, 19 bases remained unmatched. The CDR3 region has the DNA TGTGCCACCACAAATTGGGGGCAGGGGGGGACAAGCAATCAGCCCCAGCATTTT. It translates to CATTNWGQGGTSNQPQHF.